The next 8 T cell receptor beta chains were all read from a single sample in a study of identical twins. TCRdb processed the 5' RACE reads anew with MiXCR; each CDR3 protein has one entry. Among roughly 720,000 distinct CDR3 sequences listed, 18% were seen once. A further study also used this sample, focusing on T cells expressing NK-cell markers.

Sequencing input: PBMCs. These receptors were collected from a woman in her late teens or twenties in good health.

The chain employs TRBV5-1 and TRBJ2-2, with D hard to call. Per the germline V gene, CDR1 is SGHRS and CDR2 is YFSETQ. The CDR3 has 13 amino acids. The V end lost 4 bases, the J end lost 5 bases, and 9 bases lay between the germline ends. CDR3 sequence reads: CASSHLQTGELFF. The CDR3 region has the DNA TGCGCCAGCAGCCACCTGCAGACCGGGGAGCTGTTTTTT.

The table lists this clonotype with a few counts. CDR3 sequence reads: CASVGGRNYGYTF. The DNA of the CDR3 is TGTGCCAGCGTTGGGGGGCGGAACTATGGCTACACCTTC. The rearrangement uses TRBV19 and TRBJ1-2, with a weak D call TRBD1 (6 bases). The V end lost 9 bases, the J end lost 2 bases, and 13 bases lay between the germline ends. The CDR3 sequence is 13 residues long. In germline, CDR1 is LNHDA, CDR2 SQIVND (reference sequence).

V gene TRBV7-6 combines with J gene TRBJ2-7, with a tentative D call TRBD1 (7 bases). This CDR3 has 16 amino acids. The germline V gene encodes CDR1 SGHVS and CDR2 FNYEAQ. Between the trimmed V and J ends, which lost 4 bases and 3 bases, there was a span of 19 bases. As DNA, the CDR3 is TGTGCCAGCAGCTCAGCAGGGGGGCAGGGGGACTACGAGCAGTACTTC. This codes for CASSSAGGQGDYEQYF.

In its sample, this clonotype was seen a few times. The V and J genes are TRBV6-2 or TRBV6-3 and TRBJ2-1; tentative D call: TRBD2 (6 bases). The germline gives CDR1 MNHEY, CDR2 SVGEGT. The V and J ends lost 5 bases and 7 bases respectively, with 15 bases between them. CDR3 length: 14 residues. CDR3 region: CASSRPGTPNEQFF. CDR3 nucleotides: TGTGCCAGCAGTCGACCAGGGACTCCTAATGAGCAGTTCTTC.

This chain connects TRBV20-1 to TRBJ2-5; D might be TRBD1 (6 bases). Trimming took 7 bases from V and 5 from J, leaving 17 bases between them. The V gene's germline CDR1 is DFQATT and CDR2 SNEGSKA (reference sequence). This CDR3 is 13 amino acids long. CDR3 in DNA: TGCAGTGTTATCAACAGGGTATACGAGACCCAGTACTTC. This translates into CSVINRVYETQYF.

The V call is TRBV12-3 or TRBV12-4, the J call TRBJ2-7; 9 nucleotides align to TRBD2. V dropped 3 bases and J dropped 6; count of bases not matched to a gene: 3. This CDR3 spans 13 amino acids. DNA of the CDR3: TGTGCCAGCAGTTTTAGCGGGAGAAGCGAGCAGTACTTC. Protein product: CASSFSGRSEQYF.

This clonotype showed up just a few times. The chain couples TRBV5-5 to TRBJ2-6; D is unresolved. From germline, CDR1 is SGHKS and CDR2 YYEKEE (reference sequence). CDR3 length equals 18 residues. V shed 0 bases and J shed 0 bases, with 13 bases lying between them. Here the CDR3 DNA reads TGTGCCAGCAGCTTGGAACGGACCGACTCCTCTGGGGCCAACGTCCTGACTTTC. Residues: CASSLERTDSSGANVLTF.

The J gene is TRBJ1-4, the V gene TRBV12-3 or TRBV12-4, with 7 bases that match TRBD1. Germline trimming cut 2 bases from V and 8 bases from J; bases unmatched to any gene: 11. The CDR3 runs to 16 residues. The CDR3 DNA sequence: TGTGCCAGCAGTTTAAGCCCAGACAGGGTCGACGAAAAACTGTTTTTT. Its protein is CASSLSPDRVDEKLFF.